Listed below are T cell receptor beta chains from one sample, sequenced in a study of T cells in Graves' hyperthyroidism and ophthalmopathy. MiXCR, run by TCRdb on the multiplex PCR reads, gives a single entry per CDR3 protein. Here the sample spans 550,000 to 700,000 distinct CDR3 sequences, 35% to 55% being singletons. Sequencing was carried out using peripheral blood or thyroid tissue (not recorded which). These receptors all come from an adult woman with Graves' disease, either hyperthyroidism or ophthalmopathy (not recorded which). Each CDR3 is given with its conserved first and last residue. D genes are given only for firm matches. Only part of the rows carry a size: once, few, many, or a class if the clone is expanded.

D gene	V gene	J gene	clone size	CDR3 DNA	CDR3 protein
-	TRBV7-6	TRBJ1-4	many	TGTGCCAGCAGCTTAGGAAGGCCTCATTGGGGGGAACTGTTTTTT	CASSLGRPHWGELFF
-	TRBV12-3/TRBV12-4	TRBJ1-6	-	TGTGCCAGCAGCCCCTCTAGAGTTTACGGAAATTCACCCCTCCACTTT	CASSPSRVYGNSPLHF
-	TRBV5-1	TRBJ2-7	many	TGCGCCAGCAGCTCACTGCCTGAAGACGAGCAGTACTTC	CASSSLPEDEQYF
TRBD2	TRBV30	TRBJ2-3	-	TGTGCCTGGAGTGCTAGCGGGAGTTCAGATACGCAGTATTTT	CAWSASGSSDTQYF
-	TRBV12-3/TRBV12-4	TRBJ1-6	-	TGTGCCAGCAGTCCGCACGGGGCTAATAATTCACCCCTCCACTTT	CASSPHGANNSPLHF
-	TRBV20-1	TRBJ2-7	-	TGCAGTGCTACGGGCCCCGTGGCCTACGAGCAGTACTTC	CSATGPVAYEQYF
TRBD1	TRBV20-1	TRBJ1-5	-	TGCAGTGCTAGGGTCACAGGGGGAGAGCCCCAGCATTTT	CSARVTGGEPQHF
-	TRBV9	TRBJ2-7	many	TGTGCCAGCAGCGGGGGAGGACGAGCCTACGAGCAGTACTTC	CASSGGGRAYEQYF
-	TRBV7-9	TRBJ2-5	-	TGTGCCAGCAGCTTAGGGGCCAAAACCCAAGAGACCCAGTACTTC	CASSLGAKTQETQYF
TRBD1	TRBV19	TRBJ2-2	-	TGTGCCAGTAGTCCTGGACAGGGTACAACCGGGGAGCTGTTTTTT	CASSPGQGTTGELFF
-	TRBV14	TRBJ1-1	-	TGTGCTAGCAGCCAAGAGCGGAGAAACACTGAAGCTTTCTTT	CASSQERRNTEAFF
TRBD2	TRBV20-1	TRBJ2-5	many	TGCAGTGCCGACGGACTAGCGGGAGACCAAGAGACCCAGTACTTC	CSADGLAGDQETQYF
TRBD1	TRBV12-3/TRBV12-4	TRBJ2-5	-	TGTGCCAGCAGGGGACAGGGGTTTAAGACCCAGTACTTC	CASRGQGFKTQYF
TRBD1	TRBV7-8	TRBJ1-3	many	TGTGCCAGCAGCCTCGGAAGGGCAGGGGGATACAACTCTGGAAACACCATATATTTT	CASSLGRAGGYNSGNTIYF
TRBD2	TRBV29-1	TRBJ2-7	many	TGCAGCGCATCAGGCCTAGCGGGACCCTACGAGCAGTACTTC	CSASGLAGPYEQYF
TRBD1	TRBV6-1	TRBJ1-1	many	TGTGCCAGCAGCGCGTCCTCCGGGACAGGGGAAACTGAAGCTTTCTTT	CASSASSGTGETEAFF
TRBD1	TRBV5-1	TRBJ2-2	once	TGCGCCAGCAGTAGGGGACAGGGGACCCACACCGGGGAGCTGTTTTTT	CASSRGQGTHTGELFF
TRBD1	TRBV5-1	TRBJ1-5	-	TGCGCCAGTAGCTTGACAGGGGGCGATAGTCAGCCCCGGCATTTT	CASSLTGGDSQPRHF
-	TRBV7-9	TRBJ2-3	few	TGTGCCAGCAGTTACGACCCGGCAGATACGCAGTATTTT	CASSYDPADTQYF
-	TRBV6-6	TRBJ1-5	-	TGTGCCAGCAGTTCGGTTAGTAGCAATCAGCCCCAGCATTTT	CASSSVSSNQPQHF
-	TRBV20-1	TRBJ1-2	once	TGCAGTGCTAGAGAAGGGGGACGTGGAAACACCTTC	CSAREGGRGNTF
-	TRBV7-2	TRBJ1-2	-	TGTGCCAGCAGCTTCCCAGGGGTTTCGGGCGGCTACACCTTC	CASSFPGVSGGYTF
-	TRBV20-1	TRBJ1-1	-	TGCAGTGCTAGATCTAGCAGGGTCGGGGACACTGAAGCTTTCTTT	CSARSSRVGDTEAFF
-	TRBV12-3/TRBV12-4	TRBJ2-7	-	TGTGCCAGCCAAAAACAGGCCGGGGTTTCCGAGCAGTACTTC	CASQKQAGVSEQYF
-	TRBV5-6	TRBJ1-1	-	TGTGCCAGCAGCACTCGTAGGAGCGAAGCTTTCTTT	CASSTRRSEAFF
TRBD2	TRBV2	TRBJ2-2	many	TGTGCCACCTCCTGGACTAGGAACACCGGGGAGCTGTTTTTT	CATSWTRNTGELFF
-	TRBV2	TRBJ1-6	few	TGTGCCAGCAGTCCGAGTTCACCCCTCCACTTT	CASSPSSPLHF
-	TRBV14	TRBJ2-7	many	TGTGCCAGCAGCCAAGAAGCCAGTTGGGACGAGCAGTACTTC	CASSQEASWDEQYF
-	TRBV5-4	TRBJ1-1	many	TGTGCCAGCAGCACAGGAGCGGTCCCAGTCGGGAACACTGAAGCTTTCTTT	CASSTGAVPVGNTEAFF
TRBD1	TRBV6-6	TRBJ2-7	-	TGTGCCAGCACCAACTCCCAGCGGCAGGGGGATTCCTACGAGCAGTACTTC	CASTNSQRQGDSYEQYF
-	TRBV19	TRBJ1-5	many	TGTGCCAGTAGTATAGTCGCGGGGCTAGGGGGATTCGATCAGCCCCAGCATTTT	CASSIVAGLGGFDQPQHF
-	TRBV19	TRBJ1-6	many	TGTGCCAGTAAGAAGATCACCGGCTCCTATAATTCACCCCTCCACTTT	CASKKITGSYNSPLHF
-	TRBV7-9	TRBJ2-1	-	TGTGCCAGCACCATAATGGGAGAAGGGGGTGAGCAGTTCTTC	CASTIMGEGGEQFF
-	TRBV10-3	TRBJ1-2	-	TGTGCCAGCAGTTACTCAGGCAGCTACTATGGCTACACCTTC	CASSYSGSYYGYTF
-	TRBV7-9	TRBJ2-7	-	TGTGCCAGCAGGCGCGACACACCAAACCACTACGAGCAGTACTTC	CASRRDTPNHYEQYF
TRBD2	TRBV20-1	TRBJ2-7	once	TGCAGTGCCCACAGAGGGGGACTAGCGTCCTACGAGCAGTACTTC	CSAHRGGLASYEQYF
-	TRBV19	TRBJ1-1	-	TGTGCCAGTAGTAGAACAGACAGGCCCCGGAACACTGAAGCTTTCTTT	CASSRTDRPRNTEAFF
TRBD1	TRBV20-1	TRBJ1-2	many	TGCAGTGCTAGCAGTGACAGGGCAGATGGCTACACCTTC	CSASSDRADGYTF
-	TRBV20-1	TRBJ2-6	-	TGCAGTGCTAGAGATCGGTTGGGGACACAACCTGGGGCCAACGTCCTGACTTTC	CSARDRLGTQPGANVLTF
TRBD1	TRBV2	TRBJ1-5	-	TGTGCCAGCAGTGAGCAAGGGGGCGGGCAGCCCCAGCATTTT	CASSEQGGGQPQHF
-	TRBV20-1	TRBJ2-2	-	TGCAGTGCTGGACTACAGAACACCGGGGAGCTGTTTTTT	CSAGLQNTGELFF
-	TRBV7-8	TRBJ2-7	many	TGTGCCAGCAGCTCCGGTGACTACGAGCAGTACTTC	CASSSGDYEQYF
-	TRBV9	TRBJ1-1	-	TGTGCCAGCAGCGAGGGGAGGAAAGCTTTCTTT	CASSEGRKAFF
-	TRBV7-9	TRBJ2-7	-	TGTGCCAGCAGTGCTAGAGATGTTGCCCCGGGTGAGCAGTACTTC	CASSARDVAPGEQYF
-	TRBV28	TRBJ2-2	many	TGTGCCAGCAGGGACCACGGGGAGCTGTTTTTT	CASRDHGELFF
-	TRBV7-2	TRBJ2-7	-	TGTGCCAGCAGCTTGGCCCCCCAACACTCGGGGGAGCAGTACTTC	CASSLAPQHSGEQYF
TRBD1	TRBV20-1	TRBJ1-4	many	TGCAGTGCTAGACAACAGGGGAACAATGAAAAACTGTTTTTT	CSARQQGNNEKLFF
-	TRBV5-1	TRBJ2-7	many	TGCGCCAGCAGCTACCGGACAGGGAGGGCCTACGAGCAGTACTTC	CASSYRTGRAYEQYF
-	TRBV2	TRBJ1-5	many	TGTGCCAGCCTGGAAGGGACTTTGTATAGCAATCAGCCCCAGCATTTT	CASLEGTLYSNQPQHF
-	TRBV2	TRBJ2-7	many	TGTGCCACGCGACGGTTCACAGGAGAATTGGCGACCTACGAGCAGTACTTC	CATRRFTGELATYEQYF
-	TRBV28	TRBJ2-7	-	TGTGCCAGCAGTTTTATCACAGGGCCCCCTTACGAGCAGTACTTC	CASSFITGPPYEQYF
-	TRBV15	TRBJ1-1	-	TGTGCCACCAGCAGCGGCATGGGGGCAGGGCTTTTAGTAAAAGAAGCTTTCTTT	CATSSGMGAGLLVKEAFF
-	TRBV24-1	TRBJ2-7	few	-	CAFYLCAWGRSSYEQYF
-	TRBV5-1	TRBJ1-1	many	TGCGCCAGCAGAGGGGACGGATGGAGTCCTGAAGCTTTCTTT	CASRGDGWSPEAFF